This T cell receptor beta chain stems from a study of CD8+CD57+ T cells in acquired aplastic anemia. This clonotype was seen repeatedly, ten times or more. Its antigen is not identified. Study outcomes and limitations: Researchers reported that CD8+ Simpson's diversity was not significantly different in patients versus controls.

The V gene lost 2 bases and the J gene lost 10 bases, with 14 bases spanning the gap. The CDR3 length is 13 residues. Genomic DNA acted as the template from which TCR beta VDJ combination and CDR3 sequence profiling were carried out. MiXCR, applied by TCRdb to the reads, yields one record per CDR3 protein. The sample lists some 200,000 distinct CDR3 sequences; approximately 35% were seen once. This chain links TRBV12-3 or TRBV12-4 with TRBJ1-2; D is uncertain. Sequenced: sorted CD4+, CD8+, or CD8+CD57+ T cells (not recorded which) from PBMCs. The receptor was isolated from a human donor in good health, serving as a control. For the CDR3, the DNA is TGTGCCAGCAGTTTAAACACATTAGATGCCTACACCTTC. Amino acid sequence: CASSLNTLDAYTF.